This is a list of T cell receptor beta chains from one sample in a study of PD-L1 blockade in urothelial cancer. Libraries were prepared by immunoSEQ multiplex PCR; TCRdb keeps only in-frame clonotypes and omits some of them. The sample holds about 52,000 clones, approximately 87% seen once. The material sequenced was PBMCs, taken around atezolizumab (anti-PD-L1) treatment. Receptors originate from a middle-aged man with urothelial cancer. Both conserved end residues are part of each CDR3. D genes are given only for firm matches. A clone size is listed for some rows: how often the clone was seen (once, few, many), or a class if it is expanded.

clone size	V gene	J gene	D gene	CDR3 DNA	CDR3 protein
few	TRBV19	TRBJ2-6	-	TGTGCCAGTAGTATCGTACTCGACTGGGCCAACGTCCTGACTTTC	CASSIVLDWANVLTF
-	TRBV6-5	TRBJ1-2	TRBD1	TGTGCCAGCACCCAGACCCGACAGGGCCCCGGCTACACCTTC	CASTQTRQGPGYTF
-	TRBV7-2	TRBJ2-5	-	TGTGCCAGCAGCGGAATTGACACAGGAGAGACCCAGTACTTC	CASSGIDTGETQYF
-	TRBV27	TRBJ2-3	TRBD2	TGTGCCAGCAGTCCGTCAACTAGCGGGGACGGCACAGATACGCAGTATTTT	CASSPSTSGDGTDTQYF
-	TRBV29-1	TRBJ1-1	TRBD1	TGCAGCGTTCTACAGGGGGCGAGGACTGAAGCTTTCTTT	CSVLQGARTEAFF
-	TRBV28	TRBJ1-1	TRBD1	TGTGCCAGCAGGCCCAGGACAGGGATGAACACTGAAGCTTTCTTT	CASRPRTGMNTEAFF
-	TRBV9	TRBJ2-5	-	TGTGCCAGCAGCGTAGCGATTAGCCCCTCCCAAGAGACCCAGTACTTC	CASSVAISPSQETQYF
-	TRBV6-1	TRBJ1-5	-	TGTGCCAGCAGTGTCGGAGGAGGGCTTAATCAGCCCCAGCATTTT	CASSVGGGLNQPQHF
-	TRBV2	TRBJ1-2	-	TGTGCCAGCAGTGAAGTAGGGAGAGCTAACTATGGCTACACCTTC	CASSEVGRANYGYTF
-	TRBV11-2	TRBJ1-2	-	TGTGCCAGCAGTCTCGAGCGTAGCTATGGCTACACCTTC	CASSLERSYGYTF
once	TRBV30	TRBJ2-3	TRBD1	TGTGCCTGGAGTCTCCCTCGACAGGGGGCAGATACGCAGTATTTT	CAWSLPRQGADTQYF
-	TRBV29-1	TRBJ2-1	TRBD2	TGCAGCGTTGGAAGAGTGGGAGGGTCCTACAATGAGCAGTTCTTC	CSVGRVGGSYNEQFF
-	TRBV9	TRBJ2-5	-	TGTGCCAGCAGCGCCGACAGTCAAGAGACCCAGTACTTC	CASSADSQETQYF
-	TRBV27	TRBJ1-1	-	TGTGCCAGCAGTTCCCGGGGAGGGGGGAACACTGAAGCTTTCTTT	CASSSRGGGNTEAFF